This T cell receptor (beta chain) was found in a study of T cells in Graves' hyperthyroidism and ophthalmopathy. General observations from the study: Blood also contained most expanded thyroid clonotypes above 0.001. Stable hyperthyroidism and ophthalmopathy were separated using 13 V-J signatures.

Amplified regions were TCR beta CDR3 sequences from RNA transcripts. The HTBI primer set served for first-round RT-PCR of the TCR CDR3. Each CDR3 protein gets one entry after TCRdb re-called the multiplex PCR reads with MiXCR. The sample has 400,000 to 500,000 distinct CDR3 sequences, roughly 14% seen once; the top ten hold around 17%. About this clonotype: Its matching antigen is unknown.

CDR3 length: 15 amino acids. V lost 6 bases to trimming and J lost 8 bases; unmatched junction nucleotides: 10. Hyperthyroidism had been newly diagnosed in patients aged 18 to 65, and its duration was under 2 months. Roughly 9.1 ml of fresh peripheral blood supplied the PBMCs. This receptor was identified in a woman between 18 and 29 years old with Graves' hyperthyroidism. The sample comprised blood. The chain links TRBV12-3 or TRBV12-4 to TRBJ2-7, with 13 bases that match TRBD2. The CDR3 DNA reads as TGTGCCAGCAGGGAACCAGGGACTAGCGGGATCCAGCAGTACTTC. This codes for CASREPGTSGIQQYF.